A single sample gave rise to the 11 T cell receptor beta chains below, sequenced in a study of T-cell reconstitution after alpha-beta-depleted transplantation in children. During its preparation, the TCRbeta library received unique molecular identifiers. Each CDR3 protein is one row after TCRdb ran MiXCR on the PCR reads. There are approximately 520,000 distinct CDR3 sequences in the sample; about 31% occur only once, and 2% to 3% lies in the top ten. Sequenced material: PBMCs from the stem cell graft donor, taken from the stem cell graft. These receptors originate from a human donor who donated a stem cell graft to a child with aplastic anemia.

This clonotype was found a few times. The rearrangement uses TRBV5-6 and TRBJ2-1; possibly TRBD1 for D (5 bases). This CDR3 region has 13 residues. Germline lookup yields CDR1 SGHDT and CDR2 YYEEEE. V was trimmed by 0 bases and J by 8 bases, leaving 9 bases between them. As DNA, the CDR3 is TGTGCCAGCAGCTTGGCGCAGGGCGATGAGCAGTTCTTC. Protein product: CASSLAQGDEQFF.

CDR3 sequence (DNA): TGTGCCAGCAGAACCGGGACAGGGCGGTTTTCACCCCTCCACTTT. Translation: CASRTGTGRFSPLHF. The V call is TRBV27, the J call TRBJ1-6; 9 positions agree with TRBD1. Germline lookup yields CDR1 MNHEY and CDR2 SMNVEV (reference sequence). Germline trimming cut 6 bases from V and 9 bases from J; bases unmatched to any gene: 9. The CDR3 loop spans 15 amino acids.

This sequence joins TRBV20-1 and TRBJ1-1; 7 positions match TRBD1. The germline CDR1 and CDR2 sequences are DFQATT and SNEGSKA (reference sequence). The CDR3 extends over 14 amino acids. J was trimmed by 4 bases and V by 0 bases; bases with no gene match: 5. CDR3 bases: TGCAGTGCTAGAGATGTTCCAGGGGGCACTGAAGCTTTCTTT. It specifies CSARDVPGGTEAFF.

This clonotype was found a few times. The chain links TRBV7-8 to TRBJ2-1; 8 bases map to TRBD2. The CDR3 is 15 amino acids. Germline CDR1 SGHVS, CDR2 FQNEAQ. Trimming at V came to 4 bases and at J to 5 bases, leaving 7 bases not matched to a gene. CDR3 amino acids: CASSSSSGSNNEQFF. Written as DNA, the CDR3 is TGTGCCAGCAGCTCCTCTAGCGGGTCCAACAATGAGCAGTTCTTC.

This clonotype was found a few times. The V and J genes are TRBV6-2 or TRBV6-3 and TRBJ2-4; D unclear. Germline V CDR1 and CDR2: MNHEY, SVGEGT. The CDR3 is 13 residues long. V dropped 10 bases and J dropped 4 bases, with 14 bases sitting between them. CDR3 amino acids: CATALDGKNIQYF. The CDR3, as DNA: TGTGCCACCGCCCTGGACGGGAAAAACATTCAGTACTTC.

CDR3 sequence: CATSREGVEIETQYF. The DNA of the CDR3 is TGTGCCACCAGCAGAGAGGGGGTGGAGATAGAGACCCAGTACTTC. The rearrangement links TRBV15 to TRBJ2-5; either TRBD1 or TRBD2 may supply D (5 bases each). The V and J ends lost 0 bases and 4 bases respectively, with 12 bases between them. The CDR3 covers 15 residues. The V gene's germline CDR1 is LNHNV and CDR2 YYDKDF (reference sequence).

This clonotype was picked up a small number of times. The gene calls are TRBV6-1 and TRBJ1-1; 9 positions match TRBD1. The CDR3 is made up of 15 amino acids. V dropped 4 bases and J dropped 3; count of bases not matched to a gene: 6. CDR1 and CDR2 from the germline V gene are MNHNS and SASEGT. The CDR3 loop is CASSANTGGYTEAFF. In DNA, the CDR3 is TGTGCCAGCAGTGCTAATACAGGGGGCTACACTGAAGCTTTCTTT.

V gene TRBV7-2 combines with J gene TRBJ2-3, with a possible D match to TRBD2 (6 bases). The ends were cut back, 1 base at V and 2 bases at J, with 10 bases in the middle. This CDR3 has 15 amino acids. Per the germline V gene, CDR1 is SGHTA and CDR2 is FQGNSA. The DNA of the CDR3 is TGTGCCAGCAGCTTAGAACGCGGGATCACAGATACGCAGTATTTT. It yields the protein CASSLERGITDTQYF. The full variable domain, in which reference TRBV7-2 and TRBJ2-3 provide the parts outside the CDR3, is GAGVSQSPSNKVTEKGKDVELRCDPISGHTALYWYRQSLGQGLEFLIYFQGNSAPDKSGLPSDRFSAERTGGSVSTLTIQRTQQEDSAVYLCASSLERGITDTQYFGPGTRLTVL.

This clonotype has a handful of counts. The CDR3 DNA reads as TGCAGTGCCGCTAGGACGAGCAAAGAGACCCAGTACTTC. It encodes CSAARTSKETQYF. The chain uses TRBV20-1 and TRBJ2-5, with unresolved D. Germline values: CDR1 DFQATT, CDR2 SNEGSKA (reference sequence). This CDR3 spans 13 amino acids. Trimming cost V 6 bases and J 3 bases, with 14 bases left between them.

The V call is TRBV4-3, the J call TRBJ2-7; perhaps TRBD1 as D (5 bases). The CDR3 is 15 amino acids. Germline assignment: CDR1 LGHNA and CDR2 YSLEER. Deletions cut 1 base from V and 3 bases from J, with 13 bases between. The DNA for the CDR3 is TGCGCCAGCAGCCAAGTCTTGGGGCCAGGCTACGAGCAGTACTTC. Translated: CASSQVLGPGYEQYF.

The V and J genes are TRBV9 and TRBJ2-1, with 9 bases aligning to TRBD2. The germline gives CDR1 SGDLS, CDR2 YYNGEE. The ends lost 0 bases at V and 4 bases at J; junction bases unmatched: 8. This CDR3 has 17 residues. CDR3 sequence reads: CASSVDVFLAGYNEQFF. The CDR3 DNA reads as TGTGCCAGCAGCGTAGACGTCTTCCTAGCGGGATACAATGAGCAGTTCTTC. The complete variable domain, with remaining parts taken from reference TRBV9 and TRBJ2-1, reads DSGVTQTPKHLITATGQRVTLRCSPRSGDLSVYWYQQSLDQGLQFLIQYYNGEERAKGNILERFSAQQFPDLHSELNLSSLELGDSALYFCASSVDVFLAGYNEQFFGPGTRLTVL.